The 3 T cell receptor beta chains listed next were all sequenced from one sample in a study of CD8 T cells in ankylosing spondylitis. Notes on the study in general: In ankylosing spondylitis blood, a motif of several highly homologous TCR beta variants appeared characteristic.

What these receptors recognize is not known. TCRdb reprocessed the 5' RACE reads with MiXCR, giving one entry per CDR3 protein. The table records a few hundred thousand distinct CDR3 sequences, approximately 20% of them present only once. The sequenced sample was blood, either unsorted or a sorted T cell fraction (not recorded which). These receptors came from a male donor with ankylosing spondylitis.

The V gene is TRBV7-9, the J gene TRBJ1-6, with D possibly TRBD1 on 5 matching bases. With 5 bases removed from V and 5 bases from J, the gap between germline ends came to 10 bases. Per germline, CDR1 SEHNR and CDR2 FQNEAQ (reference sequence). The CDR3 length is 14 residues. The CDR3, as DNA: TGTGCCAGCAGCCGGACAACTGATAATTCACCCCTCCACTTT. Translation: CASSRTTDNSPLHF.

The V call is TRBV5-6, the J call TRBJ2-1; D may be TRBD2 (5 bases). CDR1 is SGHDT and CDR2 is YYEEEE in the germline V gene. This CDR3 is 13 amino acids long. V lost 4 bases and J 6 bases, leaving 11 bases between the germline ends. CDR3 sequence (DNA): TGTGCCAGCAGCCCGGACGGGATCAATGAGCAGTTCTTC. Amino acid sequence: CASSPDGINEQFF.

This clonotype was seen many times. This chain connects TRBV7-9 to TRBJ1-1, with a weak D call TRBD1 (6 bases). This CDR3 region has 14 residues. The germline V gene encodes CDR1 SEHNR and CDR2 FQNEAQ (reference sequence). The germline V and J ends were trimmed by 3 bases and 1 base, with 9 bases remaining between them. CDR3 DNA: TGTGCCAGCAGCTTTGAGGGGGGGAACACTGAAGCTTTCTTT. Translated: CASSFEGGNTEAFF.